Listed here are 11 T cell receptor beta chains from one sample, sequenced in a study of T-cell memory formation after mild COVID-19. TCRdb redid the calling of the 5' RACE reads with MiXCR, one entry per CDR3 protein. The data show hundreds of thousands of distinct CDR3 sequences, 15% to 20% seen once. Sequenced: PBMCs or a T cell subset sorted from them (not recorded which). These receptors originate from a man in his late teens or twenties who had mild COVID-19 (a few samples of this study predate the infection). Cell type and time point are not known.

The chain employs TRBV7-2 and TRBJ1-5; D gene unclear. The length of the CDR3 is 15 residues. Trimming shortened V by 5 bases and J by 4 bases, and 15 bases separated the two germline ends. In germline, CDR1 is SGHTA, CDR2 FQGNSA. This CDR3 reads CASSPAAATNQPQHF. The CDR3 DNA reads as TGTGCCAGCAGCCCGGCGGCGGCTACGAATCAGCCCCAGCATTTT.

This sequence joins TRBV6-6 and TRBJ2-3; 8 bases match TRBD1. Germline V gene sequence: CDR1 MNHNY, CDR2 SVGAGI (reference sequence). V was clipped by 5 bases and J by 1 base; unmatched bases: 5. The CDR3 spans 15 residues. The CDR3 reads CASSHPGQGTDTQYF. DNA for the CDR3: TGTGCCAGCAGTCACCCGGGACAGGGCACAGATACGCAGTATTTT.

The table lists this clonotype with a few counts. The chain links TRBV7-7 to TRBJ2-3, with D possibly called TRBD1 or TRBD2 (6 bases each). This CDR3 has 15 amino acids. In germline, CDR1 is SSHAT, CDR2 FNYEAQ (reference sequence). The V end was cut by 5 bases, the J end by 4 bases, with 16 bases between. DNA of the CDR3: TGTGCCAGCAGCAGAGGAGGGGGTAGCGCAGATACGCAGTATTTT. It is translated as CASSRGGGSADTQYF.

The CDR3 DNA reads TGCAGTGCTGGGGACTACCTACAAGAGACCCAGTACTTC. It translates to CSAGDYLQETQYF. This rearrangement joins TRBV20-1 to TRBJ2-5; the match to TRBD2 covers 7 bases. This CDR3 has 13 residues. Germline values: CDR1 DFQATT, CDR2 SNEGSKA (reference sequence). V dropped 5 bases and J dropped 2; count of bases not matched to a gene: 5.

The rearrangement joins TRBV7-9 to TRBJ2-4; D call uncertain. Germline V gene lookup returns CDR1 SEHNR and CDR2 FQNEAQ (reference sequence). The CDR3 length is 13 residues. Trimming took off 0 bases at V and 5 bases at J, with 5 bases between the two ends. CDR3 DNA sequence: TGTGCCAGCAGCTTAGCTGGGCAAAACATTCAGTACTTC. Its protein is CASSLAGQNIQYF.

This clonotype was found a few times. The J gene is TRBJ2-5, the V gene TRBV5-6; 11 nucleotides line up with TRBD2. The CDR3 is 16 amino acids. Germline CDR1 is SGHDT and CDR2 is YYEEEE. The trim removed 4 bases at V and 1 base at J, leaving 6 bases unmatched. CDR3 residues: CASSALSGGAQETQYF. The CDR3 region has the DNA TGTGCCAGCAGCGCCCTTAGCGGGGGGGCCCAAGAGACCCAGTACTTC.

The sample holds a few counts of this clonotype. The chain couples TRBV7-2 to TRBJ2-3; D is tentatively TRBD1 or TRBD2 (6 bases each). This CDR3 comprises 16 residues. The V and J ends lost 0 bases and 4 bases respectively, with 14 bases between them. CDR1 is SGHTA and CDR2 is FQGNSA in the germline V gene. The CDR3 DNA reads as TGTGCCAGCAGCTTAGCGCCAGTGGGGGGCGCAGATACGCAGTATTTT. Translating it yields CASSLAPVGGADTQYF.

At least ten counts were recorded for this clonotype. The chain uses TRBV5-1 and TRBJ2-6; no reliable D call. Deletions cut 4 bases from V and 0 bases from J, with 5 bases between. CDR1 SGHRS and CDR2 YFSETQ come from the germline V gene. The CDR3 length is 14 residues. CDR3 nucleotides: TGCGCCAGCAGCCCTAACTCTGGGGCCAACGTCCTGACTTTC. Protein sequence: CASSPNSGANVLTF.

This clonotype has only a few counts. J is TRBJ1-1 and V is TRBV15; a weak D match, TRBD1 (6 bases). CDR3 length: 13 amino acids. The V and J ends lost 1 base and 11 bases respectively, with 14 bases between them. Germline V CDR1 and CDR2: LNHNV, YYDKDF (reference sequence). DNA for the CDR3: TGTGCCACCAGCAGAGTTACAGGGACTGGGGCTTTCTTT. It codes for CATSRVTGTGAFF.

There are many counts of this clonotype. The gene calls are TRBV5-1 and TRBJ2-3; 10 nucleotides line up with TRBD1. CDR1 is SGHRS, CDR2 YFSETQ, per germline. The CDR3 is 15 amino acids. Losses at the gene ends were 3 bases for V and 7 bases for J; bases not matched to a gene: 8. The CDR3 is CASSSSGTGENTQYF. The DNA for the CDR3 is TGCGCCAGCAGCTCGTCCGGGACAGGGGAGAATACGCAGTATTTT.

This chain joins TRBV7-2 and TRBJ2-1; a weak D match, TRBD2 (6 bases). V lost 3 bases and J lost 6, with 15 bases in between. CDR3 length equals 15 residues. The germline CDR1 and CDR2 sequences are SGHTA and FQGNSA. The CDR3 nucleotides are TGTGCCAGCAGCTTCTCTGGCGGGGCCCCCAATGAGCAGTTCTTC. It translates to CASSFSGGAPNEQFF.